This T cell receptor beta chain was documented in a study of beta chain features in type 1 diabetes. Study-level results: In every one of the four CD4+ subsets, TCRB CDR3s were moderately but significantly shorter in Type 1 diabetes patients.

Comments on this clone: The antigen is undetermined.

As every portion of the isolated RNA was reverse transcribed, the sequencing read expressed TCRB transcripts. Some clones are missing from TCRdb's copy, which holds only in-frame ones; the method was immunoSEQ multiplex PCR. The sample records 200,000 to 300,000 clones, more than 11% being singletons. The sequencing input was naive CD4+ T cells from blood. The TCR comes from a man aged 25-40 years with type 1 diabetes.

The CDR3 loop is CAISANSREQYF. The CDR3 nucleotides read TGTGCCATCAGTGCCAATTCTAGGGAGCAGTACTTC. The rearrangement joins TRBV10-3 to TRBJ2-7; D is unclear. This CDR3 spans 12 amino acids. Germline values: CDR1 ENHRY, CDR2 SYGVKD. Trimming shortened V by 4 bases and J by 7 bases, and 11 bases separated the two germline ends.